The 14 T cell receptor beta chains below come from one sample, sequenced in a study of T cell responses to AZD1222 COVID-19 vaccine. Some clones are missing from TCRdb's copy, which holds only in-frame ones; the method was immunoSEQ multiplex PCR. The sample shows 130,000 or so clones, over 85% of them seen only once. This material consisted of peripheral blood, taken on day 0 of AZD1222 vaccination. The receptors were sampled from an adult in good health.

The V call is TRBV5-4, the J call TRBJ2-1; 10 nucleotides align to TRBD2. This CDR3 is 18 amino acids long. V dropped 1 base and J dropped 1; count of bases not matched to a gene: 8. Germline assignment: CDR1 SGHNT and CDR2 YYREEE (reference sequence). CDR3 amino acids: CASSLSPLAGASYNEQFF. CDR3 coding DNA: TGTGCCAGCAGCTTGAGTCCGCTAGCGGGAGCTTCCTACAATGAGCAGTTCTTC.

With regard to this clone: Its ends do not fully match the called genes, so a read error is possible. CDR3 DNA: TGTGCTAGTATGGGCCCCCTATATGGGGCGGAGAACACTGAAGCTTTCTTT. It specifies CASMGPLYGAENTEAFF. V is TRBV19 and J is TRBJ1-1; possible D gene TRBD1, 5 bases. This CDR3 comprises 17 residues. Germline V lookup: CDR1 LNHDA, CDR2 SQIVND (reference sequence). Supplemented by reference TRBV19 and TRBJ1-1, the full variable domain reads DGGITQSPKYLFRKEGQNVTLSCEQNLNHDAMYWYRQDPGQGLRLIYYSQIVNDFQKGDIAEGYSVSREKKESFPLTVTSAQKNPTAFYLCASMGPLYGAENTEAFFGQGTRLTVV.

The CDR3 DNA reads TGTGCCAGCAGCTTAGGACTAGGGGGACGGTCGAACACCGGGGAGCTGTTTTTT. This encodes CASSLGLGGRSNTGELFF. V is TRBV7-9 and J is TRBJ2-2; the D gene could be TRBD1 or TRBD2 (6 bases each). CDR3 size: 18 residues. The germline V gene encodes CDR1 SEHNR and CDR2 FQNEAQ (reference sequence). The V end was cut by 1 base, the J end by 0 bases, with 15 bases between.

V is TRBV20-1 and J is TRBJ1-3, with D unresolved. CDR3 size: 11 residues. The germline gives CDR1 DFQATT, CDR2 SNEGSKA (reference sequence). V was shortened by 3 bases and J by 4 bases, with 4 bases between the two germline ends. The chain's CDR3 is CSARSGNTIYF. The CDR3 bases are TGCAGTGCTAGGAGCGGAAACACCATATATTTT.

This chain connects TRBV4-1 to TRBJ2-7; 11 bases map to TRBD2. CDR3 length equals 17 residues. Germline values: CDR1 MGHRA, CDR2 YSYEKL. Trimming removed 4 bases from V and 0 bases from J; junction bases left unmatched: 8. CDR3 in DNA: TGCGCCAGCAGCCGATTGACTAGCGGGGTAAGCTCCTACGAGCAGTACTTC. This gives the protein CASSRLTSGVSSYEQYF.

The chain is built from TRBV28 and TRBJ2-7; 7 bases line up with TRBD1. V lost 4 bases and J lost 6; bases outside the gene matches: 18. This CDR3 contains 17 residues. Germline-derived CDR1 and CDR2 are MDHEN and SYDVKM. The CDR3 DNA sequence: TGTGCCAGCAGTTCACTATGGGCGCTAGGGACAGCAATCGAGCAGTACTTC. This codes for CASSSLWALGTAIEQYF. The whole variable domain, filled in from reference TRBV28 and TRBJ2-7, reads DVKVTQSSRYLVKRTGEKVFLECVQDMDHENMFWYRQDPGLGLRLIYFSYDVKMKEKGDIPEGYSVSREKKERFSLILESASTNQTSMYLCASSSLWALGTAIEQYFGPGTRLTVT.

This clone showed up just once. The chain links TRBV6-6 to TRBJ2-2; possible D gene TRBD2, 6 bases. Trimming shortened V by 2 bases and J by 5 bases, and 12 bases separated the two germline ends. The CDR3 extends over 15 amino acids. The germline gives CDR1 MNHNY, CDR2 SVGAGI (reference sequence). Here the CDR3 reads CASSYRLARTGELFF. The CDR3 bases are TGTGCCAGCAGTTACCGGCTAGCGAGGACCGGGGAGCTGTTTTTT.

Written as DNA, the CDR3 is TGTGCCAGCAGCCAAGGGTGGTCTGGGGCCAACGTCCTGACTTTC. Translating gives CASSQGWSGANVLTF. The chain links TRBV14 to TRBJ2-6; no definite D call. The germline CDR1 and CDR2 sequences are SGHDN and FVKESK. The CDR3 is made up of 15 amino acids. Trimming pared 1 base from V and 1 base from J, leaving 5 bases between.

CDR3 sequence reads: CASSHPRTGAGELFF. CDR3 sequence (DNA): TGTGCCAGCAGCCACCCTCGGACAGGGGCCGGGGAGCTGTTTTTT. The chain combines TRBV9 with TRBJ2-2, with 9 bases that match TRBD1. The length of the CDR3 is 15 residues. CDR1 is SGDLS, CDR2 YYNGEE, per germline. J lost 6 bases, V lost 4 bases, and 7 bases had no gene match.

The chain's CDR3 is CASSFVAQRNNQPQHF. CDR3 DNA: TGTGCCAGCAGTTTTGTGGCTCAGCGAAATAATCAGCCCCAGCATTTT. V usage is TRBV27 and J usage is TRBJ1-5; no clear D. Trimming took off 3 bases at V and 4 bases at J, with 16 bases between the two ends. Per germline, CDR1 MNHEY and CDR2 SMNVEV (reference sequence). The CDR3 totals 16 residues.

The V call is TRBV10-3, the J call TRBJ1-5; 9 bases map to TRBD1. The CDR3 contains 14 residues. The germline CDR1 and CDR2 sequences are ENHRY and SYGVKD. J lost 0 bases, V lost 10 bases, and 4 bases had no gene match. The CDR3 reads CASWTGDSNQPQHF. CDR3 bases: TGTGCCAGCTGGACAGGGGATAGCAATCAGCCCCAGCATTTT.

V and J are TRBV4-1 and TRBJ2-1; D remains unclear. CDR3 length: 16 residues. V lost 1 base to trimming and J lost 6 bases, with 16 bases between them. CDR1 is MGHRA, CDR2 YSYEKL, per germline. CDR3 bases: TGCGCCAGCAGCCAAGGACGCCTAAGGCAAGGCAATGAGCAGTTCTTC. Protein: CASSQGRLRQGNEQFF.

The V and J genes are TRBV7-9 and TRBJ1-2, with 9 bases aligning to TRBD1. CDR3 length equals 15 residues. Germline trimming cut 5 bases from V and 6 bases from J; bases unmatched to any gene: 10. CDR1 is SEHNR, CDR2 FQNEAQ, per germline (reference sequence). CDR3 loop: CASSPGQGNFNGYTF. CDR3 in DNA: TGTGCCAGCAGCCCCGGACAGGGGAATTTTAATGGCTACACCTTC.

CDR3 amino acids: CASSLGLGKGQPQHF. The CDR3 coding sequence is TGTGCCAGCAGCTTAGGCCTAGGAAAGGGACAGCCCCAGCATTTT. The chain is built from TRBV13 and TRBJ1-5; D is undetermined. CDR1 is PRHDT, CDR2 FYEKMQ, per germline (reference sequence). The CDR3 covers 15 residues. The V gene lost 0 bases and the J gene lost 7 bases, with 13 bases spanning the gap.